The rows below give T cell receptor beta chains drawn from one sample of a study of vaccination and CD4 T cells after COVID-19. One entry per CDR3 protein, called by TCRdb with MiXCR from the PCR reads. The sample includes under 20,000 distinct CDR3 sequences, about three fifths of them seen just once. These receptors' antigens are unknown. The sequenced sample consisted of CD4+ T cells from blood, cultured in vitro. The receptors come from a human donor who had recovered from COVID-19. Both conserved end residues are part of each CDR3. The D gene is left open where the match is weak. A clone size is listed for some rows: how often the clone was seen (once, few, many), or a class if it is expanded.

>.|TRBJ1-1|.|TRBV27
TGTGCCAGCAGACCGGGCCCCTCGTGGATAGCTGAAGCTTTCTTT
CASRPGPSWIAEAFF
>.|TRBJ2-2|TRBD2|TRBV15
TGTGCCACCAGCAGTCTGGTACTAGCGGGAATCACCGGGGAGCTGTTTTTT
CATSSLVLAGITGELFF
>.|TRBJ1-3|TRBD1|TRBV30
TGTGCCTGGGCCCTAGGGGGCGCCGGAAACACCATATATTTT
CAWALGGAGNTIYF
>.|TRBJ1-2|.|TRBV27
TGTGCCAGCAGTTCTCGGCTGCGGTCGGACAGCTCATATGGCTACACCTTC
CASSSRLRSDSSYGYTF
>few|TRBJ1-5|.|TRBV5-8
TGTGCCAGCAGAAATCCCGGGGACCAGCCCCAGCATTTT
CASRNPGDQPQHF
>.|TRBJ2-2|.|TRBV6-2/TRBV6-3
.
CASSSSGLAGLNTGELFF
>few|TRBJ1-5|TRBD1|TRBV2
TGTGCCAGCAGGACCATTAGACAGGGAGGGAGCAATCAGCCCCAGCATTTT
CASRTIRQGGSNQPQHF
>.|TRBJ2-5|.|TRBV7-2
TGTGCCAGCAGCCCTTCTGTGGGCGCCCAGTACTTC
CASSPSVGAQYF
>few|TRBJ1-1|.|TRBV7-9
TGTGCCAGCAGCTTGGATCCGAACACTGAAGCTTTCTTT
CASSLDPNTEAFF
>few|TRBJ2-7|.|TRBV14
TGTGCCAGCAGCCAAGAGGAATCGTCAGCCTACGAGCAGTACTTC
CASSQEESSAYEQYF
>.|TRBJ2-7|TRBD2|TRBV12-3/TRBV12-4
TGTGCCAGCAGTTTAGGCCTTCGGGGGGACGAGCAGTACTTC
CASSLGLRGDEQYF
>once|TRBJ1-2|TRBD1|TRBV5-6
TGTGCCAGCAGCTTGGCAGGACAGGGGCGGAACTATGGCTACACCTTC
CASSLAGQGRNYGYTF
>.|TRBJ1-6|.|TRBV2
TGTGCCAGCAGCCTCGACAGTCGTTATAATTCACCCCTCCACTTT
CASSLDSRYNSPLHF
>.|TRBJ1-2|.|TRBV6-1
TGTGCCAGCAGAGAAAGGACAACCTATGGCTACACCTTC
CASRERTTYGYTF
>.|TRBJ1-5|TRBD1|TRBV29-1
TGCAGCGTTGCGGGCGGACAGGGGGCAGGTCAGCCCCAGCATTTT
CSVAGGQGAGQPQHF
>.|TRBJ1-2|.|TRBV12-3/TRBV12-4
TGTGCCAGCAGTTTAGAAGGTGGTGGCTACACCTTC
CASSLEGGGYTF
>.|TRBJ2-5|.|TRBV5-4
TGTGCCAGCAGAACAATCGGAGGGGACGAGACCCAGTACTTC
CASRTIGGDETQYF
>.|TRBJ1-1|.|TRBV7-9
TGTGCCAGCAGCGAAGCCCCCATGAACACTGAAGCTTTCTTT
CASSEAPMNTEAFF
>.|TRBJ2-2|.|TRBV7-2
TGTGCCAGCAGCTTAGGATTCTCCACCGGGGAGCTGTTTTTT
CASSLGFSTGELFF
>.|TRBJ1-5|.|TRBV28
TGTGCCAGCAGTTTAGCAGGATCTTATAGCAATCAGCCCCAGCATTTT
CASSLAGSYSNQPQHF
>.|TRBJ2-2|.|TRBV20-1
TGCAGTGCTAGGACGGGTAAACTTACAGGGCCACGCGCGAACACCGGGGAGCTGTTTTTT
CSARTGKLTGPRANTGELFF
>.|TRBJ2-5|.|TRBV24-1
TGTGCCACCTCGAAGGGAGAGACCCAGTACTTC
CATSKGETQYF
>.|TRBJ2-7|.|TRBV27
TGTGCCAGCAGGGCGCTCAGTAACCTCCGGGAGCAGTACTTC
CASRALSNLREQYF
>.|TRBJ2-3|.|TRBV7-2
TGTGCCAGCAGCACTTACCGGGACCTGGGGCAAGCGCAGTATTTT
CASSTYRDLGQAQYF
>few|TRBJ2-2|.|TRBV24-1
TGTGCCACCAGTGAGCCCACTCGGATAGGTACCGGGGAGCTGTTTTTT
CATSEPTRIGTGELFF
>.|TRBJ1-2|TRBD1|TRBV20-1
TGCAGTGCTAGGGGAACAGGGGCCAACTATGGCTACACCTTC
CSARGTGANYGYTF
>.|TRBJ1-2|TRBD1|TRBV28
TGTGCCAGCAGCCGCGGACAGGGACAGGGGGCGTATGGCTACACCTTC
CASSRGQGQGAYGYTF
>.|TRBJ2-3|.|TRBV7-9
TGTGCCAGCAGCCAGGGCATGGCGAGCGCAGATACGCAGTATTTT
CASSQGMASADTQYF
>.|TRBJ1-2|TRBD1|TRBV19
TGTGCCAGTAGTCCGGGACAGGGGTCGATCTATGGCTACACCTTC
CASSPGQGSIYGYTF
>.|TRBJ1-2|.|TRBV5-1
TGCGCCAGCAGCAACGGATGGCAGAAAGTCTATGGCTACACCTTC
CASSNGWQKVYGYTF
>few|TRBJ1-5|.|TRBV6-1
TGTGCCAGCAAGAGAGGGACCCTTAGCAATCAGCCCCAGCATTTT
CASKRGTLSNQPQHF
>.|TRBJ2-3|TRBD2|TRBV20-1
TGCAGTGCCCACGGGGGGGGTACGCAGTATTTT
CSAHGGGTQYF
>.|TRBJ1-5|.|TRBV4-3
TGCGCCAGCAGCCAAGATACCAGCAATCAGCCCCAGCATTTT
CASSQDTSNQPQHF
>few|TRBJ1-5|.|TRBV18
TGTGCCAGCTCACCGTCCAGGAACAATCAGCCCCAGCATTTT
CASSPSRNNQPQHF
>once|TRBJ2-1|.|TRBV11-2
TGTGCCAGCAGCTTAGAACCCCTGGGGTCCTACAATGAGCAGTTCTTC
CASSLEPLGSYNEQFF
>.|TRBJ1-2|.|TRBV2
TGTGCCAGCATCATGGACAGTGTAAATGGCTACACCTTC
CASIMDSVNGYTF
>once|TRBJ1-5|.|TRBV20-1
TGCAGCCACCCCCGCCCATCCCTGATCCCGCCCCAGCATTTT
CSHPRPSLIPPQHF
>.|TRBJ1-1|.|TRBV4-1
TGCGCCAGCAGCCAAGTCGAAGTAGGGTTGAACACTGAAGCTTTCTTT
CASSQVEVGLNTEAFF
>.|TRBJ1-5|TRBD1|TRBV19
TGTGCCAGTAGTCCTGGGACAGGTTCTAATAGCAATCAGCCCCAGCATTTT
CASSPGTGSNSNQPQHF
>.|TRBJ1-2|TRBD1|TRBV7-2
TGTGCCAGCAGCCCCACAGGGGCGTCGCTGGTCGGCTACACCTTC
CASSPTGASLVGYTF
>.|TRBJ1-2|.|TRBV27
TGTGCCAGCAGTCTACAGGGCGGGGTGCCCATCTATGGCTACACCTTC
CASSLQGGVPIYGYTF
>few|TRBJ2-1|TRBD2|TRBV19
TGTGCCAGTAGTACTACTAGCGGGAGGGCCGATGAGCAGTTCTTC
CASSTTSGRADEQFF